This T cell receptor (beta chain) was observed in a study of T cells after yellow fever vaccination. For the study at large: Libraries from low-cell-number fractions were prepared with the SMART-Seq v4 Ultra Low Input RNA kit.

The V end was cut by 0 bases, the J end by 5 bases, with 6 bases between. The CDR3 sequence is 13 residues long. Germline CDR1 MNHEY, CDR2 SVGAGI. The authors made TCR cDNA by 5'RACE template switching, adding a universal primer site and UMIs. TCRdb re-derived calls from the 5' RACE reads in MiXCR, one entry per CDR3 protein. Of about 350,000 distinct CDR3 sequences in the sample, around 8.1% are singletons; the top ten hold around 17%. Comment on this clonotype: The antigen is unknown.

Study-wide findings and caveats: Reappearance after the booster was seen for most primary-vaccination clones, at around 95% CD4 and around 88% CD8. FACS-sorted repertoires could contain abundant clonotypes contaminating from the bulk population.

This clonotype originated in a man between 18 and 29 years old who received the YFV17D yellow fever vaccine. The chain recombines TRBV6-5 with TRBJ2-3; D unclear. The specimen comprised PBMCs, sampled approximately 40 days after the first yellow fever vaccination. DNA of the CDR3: TGTGCCAGCAGTTACTCGAATCGAGATACGCAGTATTTT. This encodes CASSYSNRDTQYF.